Below, 14 T cell receptor beta chains from the same sample are listed, as sequenced in a study of blood T cells in healthy people across ages. A second roughly 7 to 12 cycle PCR used barcoded and J-beta primers. From the 5' RACE reads, TCRdb called clonotypes with MiXCR, one entry per CDR3 protein. The sample shows hundreds of thousands of distinct CDR3 sequences, more than 45% of them seen only once. Sequenced input: blood. Receptors originate from a man aged 30 to 39 in good health.

A few counts support this clonotype. The chain recombines TRBV6-1 with TRBJ2-1, with TRBD1 matching 8 bases. The CDR3 is made up of 14 amino acids. The V gene's germline CDR1 is MNHNS and CDR2 SASEGT. With V trimmed by 5 bases and J by 4 bases, 4 bases remained unmatched. DNA for the CDR3: TGTGCCAGCAGTCCTCGGGACAGGTACAATGAGCAGTTCTTC. Its protein product is CASSPRDRYNEQFF.

This sequence joins TRBV29-1 and TRBJ2-5; weak D call: TRBD1 (6 bases). Germline V gene data show CDR1 as SQVTM and CDR2 as ANQGSEA. Trimming removed 5 bases at V and 2 bases at J, with 15 bases between. CDR3 length equals 14 residues. CDR3 in amino acids: CSVWRGGQQETQYF. As DNA, the CDR3 is TGCAGCGTTTGGAGAGGGGGTCAACAAGAGACCCAGTACTTC. Using reference TRBV29-1 and TRBJ2-5 for the parts outside the CDR3, the full variable domain is SAVISQKPSRDICQRGTSLTIQCQVDSQVTMMFWYRQQPGQSLTLIATANQGSEATYESGFVIDKFPISRPNLTFSTLTVSNMSPEDSSIYLCSVWRGGQQETQYFGPGTRLLVL.

The chain employs TRBV5-1 and TRBJ2-1; D might be TRBD1 (6 bases). Trimming shortened V by 0 bases and J by 7 bases, and 17 bases separated the two germline ends. Per germline, CDR1 SGHRS and CDR2 YFSETQ. The CDR3 length is 16 residues. The CDR3 is CASSLEGYRVGNEQFF. CDR3 DNA: TGCGCCAGCAGCTTGGAGGGATACAGGGTCGGGAATGAGCAGTTCTTC.

The CDR3 DNA is TGTGCTAGTGGTTTGACTAAGACAGGGGGCACAGATACGCAGTATTTT. Translation gives CASGLTKTGGTDTQYF. The chain has TRBV12-5 and TRBJ2-3; 8 bases are shared with TRBD1. The CDR3 has 16 amino acids. Per the germline V gene, CDR1 is LGHNT and CDR2 is FRNRAP. V gave up 2 bases and J gave up 1 base; unmatched junction bases: 5.

The chain's CDR3 is CASSWAGGSTDTQYF. The CDR3 nucleotides read TGTGCCAGCAGCTGGGCGGGGGGGAGCACAGATACGCAGTATTTT. V and J are TRBV11-2 and TRBJ2-3; the match to TRBD2 covers 9 bases. CDR3 length equals 15 residues. Looked up from germline, CDR1 is SGHAT and CDR2 is FQNNGV. Germline trimming cut 4 bases from V and 0 bases from J; bases unmatched to any gene: 2.

The CDR3 here is CASSLSGQENTEAFF. The CDR3 coding sequence is TGTGCCAGCAGCTTGTCGGGACAGGAAAACACTGAAGCTTTCTTT. The chain uses TRBV5-5 and TRBJ1-1; 8 positions agree with TRBD1. Germline values: CDR1 SGHKS, CDR2 YYEKEE (reference sequence). The CDR3 is 15 amino acids. The junction had 4 bases not matched to a gene; V was cut back by 1 base and J by 2 bases. Full variable domain (missing parts from reference TRBV5-5 and TRBJ1-1): DAGVTQSPTHLIKTRGQQVTLRCSPISGHKSVSWYQQVLGQGPQFIFQYYEKEERGRGNFPDRFSARQFPNYSSELNVNALLLGDSALYLCASSLSGQENTEAFFGQGTRLTVV.

The chain carries TRBV4-3 and TRBJ2-7, with a tentative D call TRBD2 (5 bases). Trimming removed 0 bases at V and 1 base at J, with 7 bases between. This CDR3 contains 14 residues. Germline lookup yields CDR1 LGHNA and CDR2 YSLEER. CDR3 protein: CASSQDEGSYEQYF. The CDR3 DNA is TGCGCCAGCAGCCAAGATGAGGGTTCCTACGAGCAGTACTTC.

This chain connects TRBV15 to TRBJ2-1, with 10 bases lining up with TRBD1. This CDR3 spans 17 amino acids. Germline assignment: CDR1 LNHNV and CDR2 YYDKDF (reference sequence). Trimming at V came to 0 bases and at J to 8 bases, leaving 10 bases not matched to a gene. In nucleotides, the CDR3 is TGTGCCACCAGCAGAGATCCAGACAGGGGGCGATTTGATGAGCAGTTCTTC. It translates to CATSRDPDRGRFDEQFF.

This chain joins TRBV6-5 and TRBJ2-4; D is perhaps TRBD1 or TRBD2 (5 bases each). The J call may be wrong; the DNA end is better matched by TRBJ2-7. CDR3 length: 13 amino acids. Germline V gene data show CDR1 as MNHEY and CDR2 as SVGAGI. The CDR3, as DNA: TGTGCCAGCAGACCGGGACCGCTTTACGAGCAGTACTTC. It is translated as CASRPGPLYEQYF.

This sequence joins TRBV7-2 and TRBJ2-2; 7 bases are a match to TRBD1. Germline values: CDR1 SGHTA, CDR2 FQGNSA. The CDR3 runs to 16 residues. V lost 0 bases, J lost 4 bases, and 5 bases stayed unmatched. The CDR3 DNA reads TGTGCCAGCAGCTTAGCTAGGGGGCTTAGCACCGGGGAGCTGTTTTTT. Its protein product is CASSLARGLSTGELFF. The whole variable domain, remainder taken from reference TRBV7-2 and TRBJ2-2, is GAGVSQSPSNKVTEKGKDVELRCDPISGHTALYWYRQSLGQGLEFLIYFQGNSAPDKSGLPSDRFSAERTGGSVSTLTIQRTQQEDSAVYLCASSLARGLSTGELFFGEGSRLTVL.

The rearrangement links TRBV7-9 to TRBJ1-2; no clear D. This CDR3 spans 14 amino acids. Trimming removed 7 bases at V and 1 base at J, with 13 bases between. The germline V gene has CDR1 SEHNR and CDR2 FQNEAQ (reference sequence). The CDR3 sequence: CASIDTGSNYGYTF. DNA of the CDR3: TGTGCCAGCATCGATACGGGGAGTAACTATGGCTACACCTTC.

This clonotype was seen just once. This chain connects TRBV9 to TRBJ2-4; the D is unclear. The J call may be faulty, since TRBJ2-5 better matches the DNA end. CDR3 length equals 15 residues. Germline lookup yields CDR1 SGDLS and CDR2 YYNGEE. The CDR3 loop is CASSTSPRYQETQYF. As DNA, the CDR3 is TGTGCCAGCAGCACGTCCCCTAGGTATCAAGAGACCCAGTACTTC.

The table lists this clonotype with a few counts. The rearrangement links TRBV20-1 to TRBJ2-7; TRBD2 agrees at 7 bases. The V gene's germline CDR1 is DFQATT and CDR2 SNEGSKA (reference sequence). This CDR3 is built from 14 residues. In nucleotides, the CDR3 is TGCGCCTGCCCCGTCCGCGGACTAGGGTTCGGGCAGTACTTC. Its protein is CACPVRGLGFGQYF.

The rearrangement joins TRBV30 to TRBJ2-5; 12 bases align to TRBD2. Germline V lookup: CDR1 GTSNPN, CDR2 SVGIG (reference sequence). The V and J ends lost 2 bases and 11 bases, in that order; junction bases with no gene match: 15. CDR3 length equals 16 residues. DNA of the CDR3: TGTGCCTGGAGTAGAAGACTAGCGGGAGCCTACAATGAGCAGTACTTC. Its translation: CAWSRRLAGAYNEQYF.